This T cell receptor (beta chain) was identified in a study of siplizumab effects on memory and regulatory T cells. Some clones are missing from TCRdb's copy, which holds only in-frame ones; the method was immunoSEQ multiplex PCR. The sample records some 100,000 clones, more than 85% being singletons. V lost 4 bases, J lost 2 bases, and 16 bases lay in between. Germline assignment: CDR1 SGHRS and CDR2 YFSETQ. The CDR3 length is 16 residues. This receptor was identified in a human donor in good health. Some clones in this sample may be carry-over from other donors' samples. The V and J genes are TRBV5-1 and TRBJ2-4; the D gene could be TRBD1 or TRBD2 (5 bases each). Sequencing was carried out using CD4+ T cells sorted from blood. The CDR3 DNA sequence: TGCGCCAGCAGCCCCGGGTTCAGGGAGACCAAAAACATTCAGTACTTC. This codes for CASSPGFRETKNIQYF.